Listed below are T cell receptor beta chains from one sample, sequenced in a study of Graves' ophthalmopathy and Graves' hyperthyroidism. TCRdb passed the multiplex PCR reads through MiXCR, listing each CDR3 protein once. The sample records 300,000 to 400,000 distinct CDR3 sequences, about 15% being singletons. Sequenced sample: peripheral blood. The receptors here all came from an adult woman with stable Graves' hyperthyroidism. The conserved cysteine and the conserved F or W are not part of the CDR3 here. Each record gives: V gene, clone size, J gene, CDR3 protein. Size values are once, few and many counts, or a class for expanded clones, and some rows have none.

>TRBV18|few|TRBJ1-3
ASSPNRWKRRTGNTIY
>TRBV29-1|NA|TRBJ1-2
SVEQWTGGRANYGYT
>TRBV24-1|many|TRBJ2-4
ATSDPKTGDKNIKY
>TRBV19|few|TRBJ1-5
ASSVPGQGNQPQH
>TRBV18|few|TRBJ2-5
ASSPLGLAATQETQY
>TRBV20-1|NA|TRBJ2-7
SAKPLGLAGSSYEQY
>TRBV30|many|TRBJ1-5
AWSVLGKPQH
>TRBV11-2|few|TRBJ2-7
ASSLAAEGSYEQY
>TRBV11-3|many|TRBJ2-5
ASSLDSFQETQY
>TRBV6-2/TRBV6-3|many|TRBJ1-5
ASSYDLGTGANQPQH
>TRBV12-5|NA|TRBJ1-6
ASGLGLGTGNSPLY
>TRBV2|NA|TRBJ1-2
ASSEWRPGYGYT
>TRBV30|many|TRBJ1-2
AWGRASYGYT
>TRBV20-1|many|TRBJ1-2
SAALQGQGDYGYT
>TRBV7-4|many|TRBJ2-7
ASLPPRIPPRAGGPEYEQY
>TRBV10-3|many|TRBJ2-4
AISGQGGNIQY
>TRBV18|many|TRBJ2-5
ASSPPTLQETQY
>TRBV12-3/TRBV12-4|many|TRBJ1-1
ASSSSGLRNTEAF
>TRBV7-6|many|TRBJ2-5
ASSLAISDRQETQY
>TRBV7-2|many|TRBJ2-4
ASSPELGKNIQY
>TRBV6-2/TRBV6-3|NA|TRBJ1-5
ASSYGVLWPQH
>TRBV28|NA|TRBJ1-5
ASRLQGVNQPQH
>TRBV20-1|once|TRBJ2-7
SASQGEVYEQY
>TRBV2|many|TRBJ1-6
ASKSKTGPNSPLH
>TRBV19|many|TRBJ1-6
ASSPGQENSPLH
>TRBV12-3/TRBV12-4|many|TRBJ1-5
ASSPNGGGGNQPQH
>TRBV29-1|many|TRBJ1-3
SVTGTSGNTIY